Below, 20 T cell receptor beta chains from the same sample are listed, as sequenced in a study of beta chain features in type 1 diabetes. Investigators reverse transcribed all isolated RNA, so they sequenced expressed TCRB transcripts. Produced via immunoSEQ multiplex PCR; TCRdb's table is partial and in-frame only. The sample includes about 900,000 clones, roughly 16% seen only once; the top ten take about 0.02%. The sequenced material came from naive CD4+ T cells from blood. The receptors here all came from a woman aged 18-35 years in good health.

The V gene is TRBV11-2, the J gene TRBJ2-3; possibly TRBD2 for D (5 bases). The germline V gene encodes CDR1 SGHAT and CDR2 FQNNGV. Between the trimmed V and J ends, which lost 1 base and 10 bases, there was a span of 9 bases. The CDR3 consists of 12 residues. CDR3 protein: CASSLGRPAQYF. Written as DNA, the CDR3 is TGTGCCAGCAGCTTAGGGAGGCCGGCGCAGTATTTT.

This clone was picked up a small number of times. The rearrangement links TRBV7-3 to TRBJ2-1; D might be TRBD1 (5 bases). Germline CDR1 SGHTA, CDR2 FQGTGA. Deletions cut 3 bases from V and 0 bases from J, with 12 bases between. The CDR3 has 16 residues. This CDR3 is CASSFGHTFSYNEQFF. CDR3 in DNA: TGTGCCAGCAGCTTCGGACACACCTTCTCCTACAATGAGCAGTTCTTC.

This chain links TRBV19 with TRBJ2-5, with 7 bases matching TRBD2. Germline-derived CDR1 and CDR2 are LNHDA and SQIVND (reference sequence). This CDR3 comprises 14 residues. Trimming removed 2 bases from V and 7 bases from J; junction bases left unmatched: 7. As DNA, the CDR3 is TGTGCCAGTAGTATAATAGCGGGTACGGGGACCCAGTACTTC. Residues: CASSIIAGTGTQYF.

The rearrangement joins TRBV15 to TRBJ2-2; D tentatively fits TRBD1 or TRBD2 (5 bases each). The CDR3 has 19 amino acids. Trimming left V 1 base short and J 5 bases short, with 23 bases between. Germline V CDR1 and CDR2: LNHNV, YYDKDF (reference sequence). DNA of the CDR3: TGTGCCACCAGCAGAGGGTCTATACTAGGACCACAGGCGACCGGGGAGCTGTTTTTT. It translates to CATSRGSILGPQATGELFF.

This clone was detected only a few times. This chain links TRBV4-1 with TRBJ2-2; D is perhaps TRBD1 (5 bases). CDR3 length: 18 residues. CDR1 is MGHRA and CDR2 is YSYEKL in the germline V gene. Trimming took 0 bases from V and 1 from J, leaving 15 bases between them. CDR3 residues: CASSQDRQGARNTGELFF. Here the CDR3 DNA reads TGCGCCAGCAGCCAAGATCGCCAAGGGGCCCGGAACACCGGGGAGCTGTTTTTT.

This chain joins TRBV5-1 and TRBJ2-1; 8 nucleotides align to TRBD2. This CDR3 has 13 amino acids. Looked up from germline, CDR1 is SGHRS and CDR2 is YFSETQ. V was clipped by 0 bases and J by 14 bases; unmatched bases: 7. The CDR3 is CASSLGTSQVEFF. As DNA, the CDR3 is TGCGCCAGCAGCTTGGGGACTAGCCAAGTGGAGTTCTTC. Combining the CDR3 with reference TRBV5-1 and TRBJ2-1 gives the whole variable domain KAGVTQTPRYLIKTRGQQVTLSCSPISGHRSVSWYQQTPGQGLQFLFEYFSETQRNKGNFPGRFSGRQFSNSRSEMNVSTLELGDSALYLCASSLGTSQVEFFGPGTRLTVL.

J is TRBJ2-1 and V is TRBV28; 8 nucleotides line up with TRBD1. Looked up from germline, CDR1 is MDHEN and CDR2 is SYDVKM. CDR3 length equals 15 residues. V was pared by 3 bases and J by 4 bases, with 5 bases of the junction left unmatched. The DNA of the CDR3 is TGTGCCAGCAGTTTGTGGGACAGGTATTACAATGAGCAGTTCTTC. Protein sequence: CASSLWDRYYNEQFF.

This chain uses TRBV5-6 with TRBJ2-5, with D possibly being TRBD1 (6 bases). The end of the DNA aligns better with TRBJ2-7, so the J call may be wrong. The CDR3 is 13 residues long. The V gene's germline CDR1 is SGHDT and CDR2 YYEEEE. The CDR3 nucleotides are TGTGCCAGCAGCCGCCCGGACAGCTACGAGCAGTACTTC. Translated, it gives CASSRPDSYEQYF.

Ten or more counts support this clone. CDR3 bases: TGTGCCATCAGTGAAGGGAGCGGGAGCAGATCCGATGAGCAGTTCTTC. Translating it yields CAISEGSGSRSDEQFF. The rearrangement uses TRBV10-3 and TRBJ2-1; TRBD2 matches at 8 bases. Per germline, CDR1 ENHRY and CDR2 SYGVKD. The CDR3 runs 16 residues. V lost 3 bases, J lost 8 bases, and 12 bases stayed unmatched.

The chain recombines TRBV6-6 with TRBJ2-7; TRBD2 is a possible D gene (6 bases). Trimming took off 5 bases at V and 3 bases at J, with 14 bases between the two ends. The CDR3 length is 14 residues. Looked up from germline, CDR1 is MNHNY and CDR2 is SVGAGI (reference sequence). The CDR3, as DNA: TGTGCCAGCAGTATACAGGAGGGATACTACGAGCAGTACTTC. Protein: CASSIQEGYYEQYF.

This rearrangement joins TRBV27 to TRBJ2-5; a possible D gene is TRBD1 (5 bases). This CDR3 spans 15 amino acids. Germline V lookup: CDR1 MNHEY, CDR2 SMNVEV (reference sequence). V lost 5 bases to trimming and J lost 3 bases, with 16 bases between them. CDR3 loop: CASSPRRTGKETQYF. The DNA of the CDR3 is TGTGCCAGCAGTCCCAGAAGAACAGGCAAAGAGACCCAGTACTTC.

This sequence joins TRBV2 and TRBJ1-5; unclear D gene. The CDR3 is 13 amino acids. The V end was cut by 3 bases, the J end by 4 bases, with 7 bases between. CDR1 is SNHLY and CDR2 is FYNNEI in the germline V gene. CDR3 protein: CASSEGQNQPQHF. The CDR3 DNA follows: TGTGCCAGCAGTGAGGGCCAAAATCAGCCCCAGCATTTT.

The rearrangement joins TRBV2 to TRBJ2-7; D is possibly TRBD1 or TRBD2 (6 bases each). The length of the CDR3 is 15 residues. V lost 11 bases, J lost 3 bases, and 23 bases lay in between. CDR1 is SNHLY and CDR2 is FYNNEI in the germline V gene. CDR3 bases: TGTGCCTACAGGGCCGTAGCGGAACAGTACTACGAGCAGTACTTC. It encodes CAYRAVAEQYYEQYF.

The CDR3 loop is CASSLGSVSGRKGNEQFF. The CDR3, as DNA: TGTGCCAGCAGCTTAGGATCCGTTAGCGGGAGGAAGGGTAATGAGCAGTTCTTC. The V and J genes are TRBV13 and TRBJ2-1; 10 bases line up with TRBD2. The CDR3 consists of 18 residues. The J segment lost 7 bases and the V segment lost 0 bases, leaving 12 bases of the junction unmatched. Germline loops: CDR1 PRHDT, CDR2 FYEKMQ (reference sequence).

This clone was seen only a few times. The chain is built from TRBV7-9 and TRBJ2-7; 9 bases agree with TRBD2. The CDR3 runs to 16 residues. With V trimmed by 1 base and J by 4 bases, 8 bases remained unmatched. The germline gives CDR1 SEHNR, CDR2 FQNEAQ (reference sequence). CDR3 DNA: TGTGCCAGCAGCTTAGTCGAGGCGGGAGGGCCTTACGAGCAGTACTTC. Residues: CASSLVEAGGPYEQYF.

Only a few counts were recorded for this clone. The rearrangement joins TRBV28 to TRBJ2-2; D is unresolved. V lost 4 bases, J lost 3 bases, and 9 bases lay in between. CDR1 and CDR2 (germline): MDHEN, SYDVKM. The CDR3 length is 14 residues. The CDR3 bases are TGTGCCAGCAGTTGGGCGGTATACACCGGGGAGCTGTTTTTT. Its translation is CASSWAVYTGELFF. The whole variable domain, remainder taken from reference TRBV28 and TRBJ2-2, is DVKVTQSSRYLVKRTGEKVFLECVQDMDHENMFWYRQDPGLGLRLIYFSYDVKMKEKGDIPEGYSVSREKKERFSLILESASTNQTSMYLCASSWAVYTGELFFGEGSRLTVL.

This clone has just a few counts. The V and J genes are TRBV5-1 and TRBJ2-5; D unclear. The CDR3 loop spans 12 amino acids. V was trimmed by 4 bases and J by 2 bases, leaving 6 bases between them. CDR1 and CDR2 (germline): SGHRS, YFSETQ. Here the CDR3 reads CASSPLQETQYF. In DNA form, the CDR3 reads TGCGCCAGCAGCCCCCTACAAGAGACCCAGTACTTC.

The V and J genes are TRBV2 and TRBJ2-5; 14 positions match TRBD2. Per germline, CDR1 SNHLY and CDR2 FYNNEI. This CDR3 is built from 17 residues. With V trimmed by 7 bases and J by 5 bases, 12 bases remained unmatched. The chain's CDR3 is CASKGGTSGRLGETQYF. CDR3 nucleotide sequence: TGTGCCAGCAAGGGGGGGACTAGCGGGAGATTAGGGGAGACCCAGTACTTC.

This clone turned up a few times. The chain joins TRBV29-1 to TRBJ2-5, with D hard to call. The CDR3 is 15 amino acids. Germline assignment: CDR1 SQVTM and CDR2 ANQGSEA. Deletions cut 0 bases from V and 5 bases from J, with 16 bases between. CDR3 sequence (DNA): TGCAGCGTTGAAGATTACCTTGTGGGATTCGAGACCCAGTACTTC. It translates to CSVEDYLVGFETQYF.

This clone was detected only a few times. This chain connects TRBV18 to TRBJ2-7; a weak D match, TRBD2 (5 bases). The V end lost 2 bases, the J end lost 2 bases, and 13 bases lay between the germline ends. Looked up from germline, CDR1 is KGHSH and CDR2 is LQKENI. The CDR3 extends over 15 amino acids. The CDR3 region has the DNA TGTGCCAGCTCACCAAACTCTCGGGGTCCCTACGAGCAGTACTTC. It is translated as CASSPNSRGPYEQYF.